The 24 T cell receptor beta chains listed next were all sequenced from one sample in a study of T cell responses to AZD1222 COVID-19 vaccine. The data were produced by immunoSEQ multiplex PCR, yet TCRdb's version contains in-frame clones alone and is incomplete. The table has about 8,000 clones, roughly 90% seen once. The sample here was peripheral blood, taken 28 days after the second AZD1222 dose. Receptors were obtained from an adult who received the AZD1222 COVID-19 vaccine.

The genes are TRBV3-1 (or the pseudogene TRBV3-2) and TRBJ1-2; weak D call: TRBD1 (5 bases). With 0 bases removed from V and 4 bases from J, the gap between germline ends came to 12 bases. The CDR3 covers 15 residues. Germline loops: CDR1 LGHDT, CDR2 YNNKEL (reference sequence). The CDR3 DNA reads TGTGCCAGCAGCCAAGATGGCAGGGCGGGCTATGGCTACACCTTC. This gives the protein CASSQDGRAGYGYTF.

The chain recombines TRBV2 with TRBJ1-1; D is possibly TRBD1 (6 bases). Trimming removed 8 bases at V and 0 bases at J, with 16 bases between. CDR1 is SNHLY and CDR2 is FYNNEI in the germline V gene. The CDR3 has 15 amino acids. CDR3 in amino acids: CASSNTGTLNTEAFF. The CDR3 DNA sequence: TGTGCCAGCTCTAATACCGGGACATTGAACACTGAAGCTTTCTTT.

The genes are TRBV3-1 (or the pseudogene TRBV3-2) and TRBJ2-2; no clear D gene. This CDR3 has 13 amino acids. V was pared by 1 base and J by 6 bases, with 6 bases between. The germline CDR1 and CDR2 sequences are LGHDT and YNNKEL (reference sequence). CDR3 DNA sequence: TGTGCCAGCAGCCAAGGTAGTCCCGGGGAGCTGTTTTTT. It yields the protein CASSQGSPGELFF.

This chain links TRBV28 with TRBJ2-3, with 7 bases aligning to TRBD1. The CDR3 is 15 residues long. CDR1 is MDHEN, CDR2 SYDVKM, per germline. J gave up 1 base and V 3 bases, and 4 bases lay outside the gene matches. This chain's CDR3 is CASSFWQGGTDTQYF. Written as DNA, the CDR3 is TGTGCCAGCAGTTTCTGGCAGGGGGGCACAGATACGCAGTATTTT. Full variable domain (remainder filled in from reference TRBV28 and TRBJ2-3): DVKVTQSSRYLVKRTGEKVFLECVQDMDHENMFWYRQDPGLGLRLIYFSYDVKMKEKGDIPEGYSVSREKKERFSLILESASTNQTSMYLCASSFWQGGTDTQYFGPGTRLTVL.

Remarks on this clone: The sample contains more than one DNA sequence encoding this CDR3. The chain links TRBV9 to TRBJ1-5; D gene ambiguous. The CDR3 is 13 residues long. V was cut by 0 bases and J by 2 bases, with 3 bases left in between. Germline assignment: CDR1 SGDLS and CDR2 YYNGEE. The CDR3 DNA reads TGTGCCAGCAGCGTAGACGGCAATCAGCCCCAGCATTTT. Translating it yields CASSVDGNQPQHF.

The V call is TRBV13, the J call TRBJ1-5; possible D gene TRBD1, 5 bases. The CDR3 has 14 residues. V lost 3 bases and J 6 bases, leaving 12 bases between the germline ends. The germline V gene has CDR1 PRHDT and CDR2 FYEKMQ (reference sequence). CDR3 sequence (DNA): TGTGCCAGCAGCTTGGGGCCGGTTGGTCAGCCCCAGCATTTT. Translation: CASSLGPVGQPQHF.

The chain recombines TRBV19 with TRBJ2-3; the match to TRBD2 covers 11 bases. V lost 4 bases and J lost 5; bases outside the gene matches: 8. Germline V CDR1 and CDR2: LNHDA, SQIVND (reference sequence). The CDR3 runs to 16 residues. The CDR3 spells CASSTLAGGVGDTQYF. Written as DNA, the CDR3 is TGTGCCAGTAGTACCCTAGCGGGGGGAGTGGGAGATACGCAGTATTTT.

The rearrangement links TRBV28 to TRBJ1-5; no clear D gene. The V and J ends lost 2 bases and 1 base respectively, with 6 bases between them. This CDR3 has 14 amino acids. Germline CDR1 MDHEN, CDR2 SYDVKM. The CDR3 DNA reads TGTGCCAGCAGTTTACTGGGCAGCAATCAGCCCCAGCATTTT. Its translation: CASSLLGSNQPQHF.

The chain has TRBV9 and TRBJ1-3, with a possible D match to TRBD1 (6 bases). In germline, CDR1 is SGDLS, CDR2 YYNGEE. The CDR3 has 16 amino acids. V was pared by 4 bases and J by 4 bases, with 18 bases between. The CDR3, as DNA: TGTGCCAGCAGCCCGGTACAGGGATGGTTGGGAAACACCATATATTTT. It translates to CASSPVQGWLGNTIYF.

The CDR3 here is CASSLGQGGFYGYTF. CDR3 nucleotides: TGTGCCAGCAGCTTAGGCCAAGGGGGCTTCTATGGCTACACCTTC. The rearrangement uses TRBV7-9 and TRBJ1-2; 7 bases match TRBD1. CDR3 length equals 15 residues. V lost 1 base and J lost 4; bases outside the gene matches: 6. CDR1 SEHNR and CDR2 FQNEAQ come from the germline V gene (reference sequence).

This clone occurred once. Here the CDR3 reads CASSPPRQGSSGELFF. CDR3 in DNA: TGTGCCAGCAGCCCACCCCGACAGGGGTCATCCGGGGAGCTGTTTTTT. The chain joins TRBV11-2 to TRBJ2-2, with 8 bases identical to TRBD1. This CDR3 has 16 amino acids. Germline CDR1 is SGHAT and CDR2 is FQNNGV. J was trimmed by 6 bases and V by 5 bases; bases with no gene match: 11.

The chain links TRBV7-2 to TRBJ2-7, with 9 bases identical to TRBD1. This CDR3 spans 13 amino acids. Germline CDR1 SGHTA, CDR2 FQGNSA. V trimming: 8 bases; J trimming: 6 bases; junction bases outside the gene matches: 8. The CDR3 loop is CASLSGQGAEQYF. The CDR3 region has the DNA TGTGCCAGCCTATCGGGACAGGGTGCCGAGCAGTACTTC.

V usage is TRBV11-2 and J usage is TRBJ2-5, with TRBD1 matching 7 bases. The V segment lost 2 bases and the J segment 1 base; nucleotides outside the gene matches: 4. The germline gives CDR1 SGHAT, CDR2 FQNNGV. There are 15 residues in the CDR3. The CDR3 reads CASSLRTGVQETQYF. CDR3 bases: TGTGCCAGCAGCTTACGGACAGGAGTCCAAGAGACCCAGTACTTC.

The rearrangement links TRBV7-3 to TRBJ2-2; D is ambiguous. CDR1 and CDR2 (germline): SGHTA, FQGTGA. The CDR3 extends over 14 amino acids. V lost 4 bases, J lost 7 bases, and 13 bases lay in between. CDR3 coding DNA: TGTGCCAGCAGCTCAATGGAGAAGAGCGGGGAGCTGTTTTTT. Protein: CASSSMEKSGELFF.

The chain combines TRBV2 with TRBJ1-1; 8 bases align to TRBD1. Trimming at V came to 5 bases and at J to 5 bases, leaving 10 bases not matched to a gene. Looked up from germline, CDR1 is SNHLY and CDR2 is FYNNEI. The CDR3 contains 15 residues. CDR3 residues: CASSTGQGGKTEAFF. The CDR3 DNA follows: TGTGCCAGCAGTACTGGACAGGGAGGGAAAACTGAAGCTTTCTTT.

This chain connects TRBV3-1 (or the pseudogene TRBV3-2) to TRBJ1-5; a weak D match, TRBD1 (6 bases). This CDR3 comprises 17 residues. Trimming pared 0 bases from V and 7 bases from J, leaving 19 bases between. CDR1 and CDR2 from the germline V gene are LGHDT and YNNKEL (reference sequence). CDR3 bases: TGTGCCAGCAGCCAAGAGGAAAGGGAGCAGGGGTGGCAGCCCCAGCATTTT. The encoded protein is CASSQEEREQGWQPQHF.

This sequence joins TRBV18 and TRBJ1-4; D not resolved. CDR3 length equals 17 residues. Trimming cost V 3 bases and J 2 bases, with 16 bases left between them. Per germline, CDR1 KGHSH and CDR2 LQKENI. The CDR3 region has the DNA TGTGCCAGCTCACCCTCTCTCGTACGTGGGACTAATGAAAAACTGTTTTTT. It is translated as CASSPSLVRGTNEKLFF.

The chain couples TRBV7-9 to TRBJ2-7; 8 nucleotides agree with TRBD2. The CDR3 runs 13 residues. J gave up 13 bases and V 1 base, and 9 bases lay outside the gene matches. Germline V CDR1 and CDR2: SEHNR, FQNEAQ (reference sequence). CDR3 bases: TGTGCCAGCAGCTTAGGGTGCGGGGGGCGGGGATACTTC. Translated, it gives CASSLGCGGRGYF. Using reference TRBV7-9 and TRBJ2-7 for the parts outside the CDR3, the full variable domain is DTGVSQNPRHKITKRGQNVTFRCDPISEHNRLYWYRQTLGQGPEFLTYFQNEAQLEKSRLLSDRFSAERPKGSFSTLEIQRTEQGDSAMYLCASSLGCGGRGYFGPGTRLTVT.

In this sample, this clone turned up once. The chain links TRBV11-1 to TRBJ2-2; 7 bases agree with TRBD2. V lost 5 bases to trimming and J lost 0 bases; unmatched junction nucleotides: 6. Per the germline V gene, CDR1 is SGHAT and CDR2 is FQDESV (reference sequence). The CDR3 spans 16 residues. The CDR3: CASSKLRGSNTGELFF. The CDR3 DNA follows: TGTGCCAGCAGCAAACTGCGGGGGTCGAACACCGGGGAGCTGTTTTTT.

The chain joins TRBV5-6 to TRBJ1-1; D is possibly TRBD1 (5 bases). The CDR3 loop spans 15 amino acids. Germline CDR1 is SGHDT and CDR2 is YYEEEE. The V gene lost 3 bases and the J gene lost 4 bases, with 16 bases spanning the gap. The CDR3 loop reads CASSSGMGGTTEAFF. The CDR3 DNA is TGTGCCAGCAGCTCGGGCATGGGGGGGACCACTGAAGCTTTCTTT.

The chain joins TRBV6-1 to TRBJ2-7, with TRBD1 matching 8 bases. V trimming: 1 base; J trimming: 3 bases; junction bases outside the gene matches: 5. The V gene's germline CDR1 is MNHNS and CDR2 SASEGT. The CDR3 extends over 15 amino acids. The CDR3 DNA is TGTGCCAGCAGTGAAGGTCGGACAGGGAGCTACGAGCAGTACTTC. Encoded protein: CASSEGRTGSYEQYF.

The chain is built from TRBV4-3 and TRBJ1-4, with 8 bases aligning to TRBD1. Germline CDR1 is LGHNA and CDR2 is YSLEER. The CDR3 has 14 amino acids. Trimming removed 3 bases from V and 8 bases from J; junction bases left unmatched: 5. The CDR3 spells CASSHGQGLEKLFF. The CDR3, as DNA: TGCGCCAGCAGCCACGGACAGGGTTTGGAAAAACTGTTTTTT.

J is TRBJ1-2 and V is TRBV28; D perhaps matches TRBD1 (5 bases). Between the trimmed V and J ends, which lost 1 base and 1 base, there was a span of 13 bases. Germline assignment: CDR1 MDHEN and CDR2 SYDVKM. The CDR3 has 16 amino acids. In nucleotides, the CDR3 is TGTGCCAGCAGTTTATCTGGTCTGGGGGGTAACTATGGCTACACCTTC. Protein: CASSLSGLGGNYGYTF.

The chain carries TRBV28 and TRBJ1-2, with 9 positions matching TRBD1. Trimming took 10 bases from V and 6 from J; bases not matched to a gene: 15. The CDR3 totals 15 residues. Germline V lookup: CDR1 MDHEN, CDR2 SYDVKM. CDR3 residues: CATLPRDREGHGYTF. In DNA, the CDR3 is TGTGCCACCCTTCCCCGGGACAGGGAAGGCCATGGCTACACCTTC.